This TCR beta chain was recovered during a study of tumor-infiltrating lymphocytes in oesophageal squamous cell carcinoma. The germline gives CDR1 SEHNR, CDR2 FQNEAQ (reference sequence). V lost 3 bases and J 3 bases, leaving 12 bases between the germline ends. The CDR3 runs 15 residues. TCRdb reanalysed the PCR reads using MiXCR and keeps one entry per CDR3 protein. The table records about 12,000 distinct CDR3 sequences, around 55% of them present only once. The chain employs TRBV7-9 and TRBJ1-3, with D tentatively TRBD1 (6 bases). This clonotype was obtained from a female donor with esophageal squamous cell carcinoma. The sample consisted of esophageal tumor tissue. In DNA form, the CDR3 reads TGTGCCAGCAGCTTTGGGACACATTATGGAAACACCATATATTTT. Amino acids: CASSFGTHYGNTIYF.